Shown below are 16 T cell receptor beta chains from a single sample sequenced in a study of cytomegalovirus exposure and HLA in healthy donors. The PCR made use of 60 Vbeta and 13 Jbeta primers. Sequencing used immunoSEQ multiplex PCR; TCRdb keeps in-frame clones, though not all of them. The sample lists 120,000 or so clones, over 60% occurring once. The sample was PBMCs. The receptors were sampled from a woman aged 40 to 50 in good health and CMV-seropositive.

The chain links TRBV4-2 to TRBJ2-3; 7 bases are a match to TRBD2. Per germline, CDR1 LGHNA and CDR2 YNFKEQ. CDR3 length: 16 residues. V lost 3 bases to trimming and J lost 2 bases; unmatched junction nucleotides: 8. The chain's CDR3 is CASSHMRLADTDTQYF. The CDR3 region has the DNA TGTGCCAGCAGCCATATGAGGCTAGCGGACACAGATACGCAGTATTTT.

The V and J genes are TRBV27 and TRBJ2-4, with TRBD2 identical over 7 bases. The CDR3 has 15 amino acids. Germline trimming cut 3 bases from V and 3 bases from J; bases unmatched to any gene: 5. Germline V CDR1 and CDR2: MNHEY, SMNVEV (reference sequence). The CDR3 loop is CASSFWGGGKNIQYF. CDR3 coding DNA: TGTGCCAGCAGTTTCTGGGGGGGTGGCAAAAACATTCAGTACTTC.

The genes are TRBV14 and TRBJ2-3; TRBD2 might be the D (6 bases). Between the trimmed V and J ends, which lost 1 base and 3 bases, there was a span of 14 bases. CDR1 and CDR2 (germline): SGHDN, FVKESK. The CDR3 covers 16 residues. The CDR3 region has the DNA TGTGCCAGCAGCCAAGTTCCGGGGGTAGGGACAGATACGCAGTATTTT. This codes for CASSQVPGVGTDTQYF.

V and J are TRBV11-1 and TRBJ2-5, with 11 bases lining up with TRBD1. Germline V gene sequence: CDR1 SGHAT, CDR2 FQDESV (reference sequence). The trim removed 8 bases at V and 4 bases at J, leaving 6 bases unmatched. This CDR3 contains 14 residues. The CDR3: CASRSGTGGETQYF. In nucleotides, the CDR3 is TGTGCCAGCCGTTCCGGGACAGGGGGAGAGACCCAGTACTTC. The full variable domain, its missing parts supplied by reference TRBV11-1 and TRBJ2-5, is EAEVAQSPRYKITEKSQAVAFWCDPISGHATLYWYRQILGQGPELLVQFQDESVVDDSQLPKDRFSAERLKGVDSTLKIQPAELGDSAMYLCASRSGTGGETQYFGPGTRLLVL.

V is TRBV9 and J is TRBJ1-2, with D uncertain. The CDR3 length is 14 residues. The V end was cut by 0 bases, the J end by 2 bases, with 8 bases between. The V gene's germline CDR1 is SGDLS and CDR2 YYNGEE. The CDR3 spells CASSVGPANYGYTF. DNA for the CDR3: TGTGCCAGCAGCGTAGGGCCAGCGAACTATGGCTACACCTTC. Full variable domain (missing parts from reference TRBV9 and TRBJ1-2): DSGVTQTPKHLITATGQRVTLRCSPRSGDLSVYWYQQSLDQGLQFLIQYYNGEERAKGNILERFSAQQFPDLHSELNLSSLELGDSALYFCASSVGPANYGYTFGSGTRLTVV.

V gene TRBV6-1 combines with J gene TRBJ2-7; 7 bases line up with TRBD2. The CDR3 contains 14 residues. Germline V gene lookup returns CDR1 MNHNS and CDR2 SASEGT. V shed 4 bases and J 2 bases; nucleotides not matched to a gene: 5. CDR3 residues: CASSAGTTTYEQYF. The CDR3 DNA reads TGTGCCAGCAGTGCCGGGACTACGACCTACGAGCAGTACTTC.

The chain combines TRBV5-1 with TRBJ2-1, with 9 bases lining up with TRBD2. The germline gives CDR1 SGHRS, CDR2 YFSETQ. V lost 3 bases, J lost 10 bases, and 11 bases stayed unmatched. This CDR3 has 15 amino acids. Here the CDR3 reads CASSSPVAGEGEQFF. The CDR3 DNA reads TGCGCCAGCAGCTCCCCTGTAGCGGGAGAGGGCGAGCAGTTCTTC.

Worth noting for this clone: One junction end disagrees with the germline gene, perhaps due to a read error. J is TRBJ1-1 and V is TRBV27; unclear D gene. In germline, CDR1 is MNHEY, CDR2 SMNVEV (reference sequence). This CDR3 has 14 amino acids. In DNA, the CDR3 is TGTGCCAGCAGTTCGAGTGTGCCGAACCCTGAAGCTTTCTTT. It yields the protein CASSSSVPNPEAFF.

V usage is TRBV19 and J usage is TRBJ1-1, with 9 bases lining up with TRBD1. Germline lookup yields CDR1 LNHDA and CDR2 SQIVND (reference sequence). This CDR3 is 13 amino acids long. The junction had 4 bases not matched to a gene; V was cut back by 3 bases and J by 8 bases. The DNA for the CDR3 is TGTGCCAGTAGTATCTTCGGGACAGGGGAAGCTTTCTTT. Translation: CASSIFGTGEAFF.

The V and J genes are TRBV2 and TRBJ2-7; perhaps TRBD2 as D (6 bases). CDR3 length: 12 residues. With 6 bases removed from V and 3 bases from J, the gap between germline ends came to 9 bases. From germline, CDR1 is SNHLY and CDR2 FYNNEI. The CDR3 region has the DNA TGTGCCAGCAGAACGGGGGTCTACGAGCAGTACTTC. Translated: CASRTGVYEQYF.

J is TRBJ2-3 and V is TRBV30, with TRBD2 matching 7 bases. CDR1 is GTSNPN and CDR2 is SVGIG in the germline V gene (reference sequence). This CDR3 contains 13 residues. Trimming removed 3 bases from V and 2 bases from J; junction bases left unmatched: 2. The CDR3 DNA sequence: TGTGCCTGGAGGGGGGGGGACACAGATACGCAGTATTTT. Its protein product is CAWRGGDTDTQYF.

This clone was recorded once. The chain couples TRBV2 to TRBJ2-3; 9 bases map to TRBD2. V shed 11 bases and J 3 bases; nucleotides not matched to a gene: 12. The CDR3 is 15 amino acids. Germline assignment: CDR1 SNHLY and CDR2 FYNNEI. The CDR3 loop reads CAGAGRLADTDTQYF. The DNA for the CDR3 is TGTGCCGGCGCTGGAAGACTAGCGGATACAGATACGCAGTATTTT. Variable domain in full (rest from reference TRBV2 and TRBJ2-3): EPEVTQTPSHQVTQMGQEVILRCVPISNHLYFYWYRQILGQKVEFLVSFYNNEISEKSEIFDDQFSVERPDGSNFTLKIRSTKLEDSAMYFCAGAGRLADTDTQYFGPGTRLTVL.

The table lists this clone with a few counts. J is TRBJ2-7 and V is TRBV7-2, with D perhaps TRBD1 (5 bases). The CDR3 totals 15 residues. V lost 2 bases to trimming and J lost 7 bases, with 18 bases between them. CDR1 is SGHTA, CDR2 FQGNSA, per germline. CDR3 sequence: CASSLRVGRAEEQYF. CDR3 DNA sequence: TGTGCCAGCAGCTTAAGAGTGGGCAGGGCAGAGGAGCAGTACTTC.

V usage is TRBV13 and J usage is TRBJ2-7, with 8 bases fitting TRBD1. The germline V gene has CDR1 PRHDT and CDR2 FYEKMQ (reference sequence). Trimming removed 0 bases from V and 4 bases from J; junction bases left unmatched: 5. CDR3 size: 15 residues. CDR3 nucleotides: TGTGCCAGCAGCTTAGGGGGACAGGCGACGTACGAGCAGTACTTC. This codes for CASSLGGQATYEQYF.

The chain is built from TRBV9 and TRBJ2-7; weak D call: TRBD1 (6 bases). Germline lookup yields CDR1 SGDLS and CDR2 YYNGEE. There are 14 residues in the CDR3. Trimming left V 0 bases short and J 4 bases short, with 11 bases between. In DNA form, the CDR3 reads TGTGCCAGCAGCGTAGGTGGCAGGGGATACGAGCAGTACTTC. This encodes CASSVGGRGYEQYF.

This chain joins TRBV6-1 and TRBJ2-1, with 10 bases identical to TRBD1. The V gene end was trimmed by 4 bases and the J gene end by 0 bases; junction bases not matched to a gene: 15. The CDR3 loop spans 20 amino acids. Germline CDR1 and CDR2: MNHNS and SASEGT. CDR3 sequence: CASSVRGDRGAPSSYNEQFF. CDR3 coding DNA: TGTGCCAGCAGTGTTAGGGGGGACAGGGGCGCCCCGAGCTCCTACAATGAGCAGTTCTTC.